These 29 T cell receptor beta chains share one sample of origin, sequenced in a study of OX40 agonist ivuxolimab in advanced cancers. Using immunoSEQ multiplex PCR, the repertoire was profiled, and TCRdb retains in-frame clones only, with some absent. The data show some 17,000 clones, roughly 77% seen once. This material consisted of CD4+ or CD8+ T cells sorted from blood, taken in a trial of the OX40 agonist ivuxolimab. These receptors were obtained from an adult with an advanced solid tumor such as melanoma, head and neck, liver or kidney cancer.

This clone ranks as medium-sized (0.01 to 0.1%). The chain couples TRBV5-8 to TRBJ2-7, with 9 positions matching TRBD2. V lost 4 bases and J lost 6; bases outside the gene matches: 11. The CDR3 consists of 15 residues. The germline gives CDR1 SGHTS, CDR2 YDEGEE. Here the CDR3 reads CASSALAGVVFEQYF. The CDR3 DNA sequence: TGTGCCAGCAGCGCCTTAGCGGGAGTGGTTTTCGAGCAGTACTTC. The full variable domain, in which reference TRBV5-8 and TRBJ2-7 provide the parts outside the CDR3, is EAGVTQSPTHLIKTRGQQATLRCSPISGHTSVYWYQQALGLGLQFLLWYDEGEERNRGNFPPRFSGRQFPNYSSELNVNALELEDSALYLCASSALAGVVFEQYFGPGTRLTVT.

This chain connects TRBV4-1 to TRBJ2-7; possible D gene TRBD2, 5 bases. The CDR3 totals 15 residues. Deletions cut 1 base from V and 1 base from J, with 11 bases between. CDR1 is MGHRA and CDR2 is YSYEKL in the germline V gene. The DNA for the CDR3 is TGCGCCAGCAGCCAAGTTGAAGGGAGTTCCTACGAGCAGTACTTC. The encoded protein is CASSQVEGSSYEQYF.

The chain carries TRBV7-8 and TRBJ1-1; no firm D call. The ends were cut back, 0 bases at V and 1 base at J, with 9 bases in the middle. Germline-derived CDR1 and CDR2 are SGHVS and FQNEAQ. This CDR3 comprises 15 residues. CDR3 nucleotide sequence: TGTGCCAGCAGCTTAGCGGCTGGGTGGAACACTGAAGCTTTCTTT. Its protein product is CASSLAAGWNTEAFF.

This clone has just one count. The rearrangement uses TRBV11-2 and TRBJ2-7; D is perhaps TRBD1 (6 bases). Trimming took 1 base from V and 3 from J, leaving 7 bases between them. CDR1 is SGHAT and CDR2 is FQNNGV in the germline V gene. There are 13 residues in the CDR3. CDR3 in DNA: TGTGCCAGCAGCTTAGGGACAGTCTACGAGCAGTACTTC. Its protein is CASSLGTVYEQYF. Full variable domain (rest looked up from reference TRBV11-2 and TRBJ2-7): EAGVAQSPRYKIIEKRQSVAFWCNPISGHATLYWYQQILGQGPKLLIQFQNNGVVDDSQLPKDRFSAERLKGVDSTLKIQPAKLEDSAVYLCASSLGTVYEQYFGPGTRLTVT.

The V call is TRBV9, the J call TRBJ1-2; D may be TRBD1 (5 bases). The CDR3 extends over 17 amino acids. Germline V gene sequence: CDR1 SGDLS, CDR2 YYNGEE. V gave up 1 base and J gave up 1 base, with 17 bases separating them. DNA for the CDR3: TGTGCCAGCAGCGTATTCGCCAGGGAGACCTTTAACTATGGCTACACCTTC. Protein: CASSVFARETFNYGYTF.

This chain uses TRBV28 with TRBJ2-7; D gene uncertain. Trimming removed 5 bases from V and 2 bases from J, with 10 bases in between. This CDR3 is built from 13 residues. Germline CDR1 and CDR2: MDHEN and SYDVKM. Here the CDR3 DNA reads TGTGCCAGCAGTCTTGGCGGACCCTACGAGCAGTACTTC. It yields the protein CASSLGGPYEQYF.

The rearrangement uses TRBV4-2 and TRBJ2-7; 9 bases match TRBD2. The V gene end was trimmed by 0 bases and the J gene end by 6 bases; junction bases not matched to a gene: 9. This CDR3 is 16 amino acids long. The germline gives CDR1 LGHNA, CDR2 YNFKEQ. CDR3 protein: CASSQEGLAGNFEQYF. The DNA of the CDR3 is TGTGCCAGCAGCCAAGAAGGGCTAGCGGGAAATTTCGAGCAGTACTTC.

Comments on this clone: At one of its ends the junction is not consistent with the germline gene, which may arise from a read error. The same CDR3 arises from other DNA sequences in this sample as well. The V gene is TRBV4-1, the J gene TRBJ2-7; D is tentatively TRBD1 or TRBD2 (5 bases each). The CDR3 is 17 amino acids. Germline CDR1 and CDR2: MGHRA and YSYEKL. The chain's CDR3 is CASSQGLSGFGTYEQYF. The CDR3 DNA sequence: TGCGCTAGCAGCCAAGGGTTGTCAGGGTTCGGGACCTACGAGCAGTACTTC.

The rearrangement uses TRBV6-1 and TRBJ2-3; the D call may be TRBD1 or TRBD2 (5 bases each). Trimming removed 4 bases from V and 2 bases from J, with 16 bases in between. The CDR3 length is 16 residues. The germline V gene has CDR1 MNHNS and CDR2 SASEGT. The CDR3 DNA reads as TGTGCCAGCAGTGGGCACCCGGGACCACCCACAGATACGCAGTATTTT. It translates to CASSGHPGPPTDTQYF.

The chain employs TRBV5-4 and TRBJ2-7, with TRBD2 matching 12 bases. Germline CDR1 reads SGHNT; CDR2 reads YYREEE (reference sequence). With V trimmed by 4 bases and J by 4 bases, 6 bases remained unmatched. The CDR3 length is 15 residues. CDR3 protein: CASSQGLAGTYEQYF. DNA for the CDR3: TGTGCCAGCAGCCAAGGACTAGCGGGGACTTACGAGCAGTACTTC. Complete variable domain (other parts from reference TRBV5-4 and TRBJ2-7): ETGVTQSPTHLIKTRGQQVTLRCSSQSGHNTVSWYQQALGQGPQFIFQYYREEENGRGNFPPRFSGLQFPNYSSELNVNALELDDSALYLCASSQGLAGTYEQYFGPGTRLTVT.

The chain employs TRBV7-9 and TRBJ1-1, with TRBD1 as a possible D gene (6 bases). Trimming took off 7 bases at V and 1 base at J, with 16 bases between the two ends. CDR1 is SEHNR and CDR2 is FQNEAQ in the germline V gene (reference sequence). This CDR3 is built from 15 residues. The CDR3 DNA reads TGTGCCAGCAACAGCTTAGAGGGACAGAACACTGAAGCTTTCTTT. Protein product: CASNSLEGQNTEAFF.

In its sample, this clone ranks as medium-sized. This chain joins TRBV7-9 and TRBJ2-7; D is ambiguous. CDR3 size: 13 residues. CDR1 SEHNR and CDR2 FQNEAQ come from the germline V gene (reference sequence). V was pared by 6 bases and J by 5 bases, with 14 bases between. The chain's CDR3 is CASRSGPNHEQYF. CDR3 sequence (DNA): TGTGCCAGCAGATCCGGGCCGAACCACGAGCAGTACTTC. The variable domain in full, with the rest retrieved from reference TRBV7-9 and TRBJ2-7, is DTGVSQNPRHKITKRGQNVTFRCDPISEHNRLYWYRQTLGQGPEFLTYFQNEAQLEKSRLLSDRFSAERPKGSFSTLEIQRTEQGDSAMYLCASRSGPNHEQYFGPGTRLTVT.

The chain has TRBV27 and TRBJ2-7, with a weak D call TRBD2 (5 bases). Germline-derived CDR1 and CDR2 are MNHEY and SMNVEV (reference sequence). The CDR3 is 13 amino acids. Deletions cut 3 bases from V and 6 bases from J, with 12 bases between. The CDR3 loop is CASSFQSGGEQYF. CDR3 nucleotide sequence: TGTGCCAGCAGTTTCCAATCCGGAGGCGAGCAGTACTTC.

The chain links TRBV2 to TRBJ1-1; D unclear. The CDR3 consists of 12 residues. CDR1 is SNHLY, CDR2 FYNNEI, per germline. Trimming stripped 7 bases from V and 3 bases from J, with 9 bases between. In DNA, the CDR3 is TGTGCCAGCAAGCCGGGTTACACTGAAGCTTTCTTT. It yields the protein CASKPGYTEAFF.

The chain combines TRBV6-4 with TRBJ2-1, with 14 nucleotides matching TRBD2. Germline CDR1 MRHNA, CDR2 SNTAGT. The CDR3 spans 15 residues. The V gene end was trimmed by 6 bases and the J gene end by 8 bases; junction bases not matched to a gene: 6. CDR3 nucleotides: TGTGCCAGCAGCCGACTAGCGGGGGGGCTCGATGAGCAGTTCTTC. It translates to CASSRLAGGLDEQFF.

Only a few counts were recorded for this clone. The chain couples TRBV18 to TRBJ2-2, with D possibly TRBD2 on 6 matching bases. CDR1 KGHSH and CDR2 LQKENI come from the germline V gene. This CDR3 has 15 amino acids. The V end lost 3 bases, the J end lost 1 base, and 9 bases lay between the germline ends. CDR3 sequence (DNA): TGTGCCAGCTCACCGGAGGGAGAGAACACCGGGGAGCTGTTTTTT. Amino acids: CASSPEGENTGELFF.

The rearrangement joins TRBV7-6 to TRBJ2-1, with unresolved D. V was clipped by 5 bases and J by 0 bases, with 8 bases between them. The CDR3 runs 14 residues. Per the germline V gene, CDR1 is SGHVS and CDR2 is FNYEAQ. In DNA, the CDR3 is TGTGCCAGCAGCCCGAGGAGCTCCTACAATGAGCAGTTCTTC. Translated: CASSPRSSYNEQFF.

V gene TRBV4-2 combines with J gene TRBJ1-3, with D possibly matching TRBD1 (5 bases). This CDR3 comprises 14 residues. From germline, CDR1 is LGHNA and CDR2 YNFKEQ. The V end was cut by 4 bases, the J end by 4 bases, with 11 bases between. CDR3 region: CASSPGAGGNTIYF. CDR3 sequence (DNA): TGTGCCAGCAGCCCCGGGGCAGGGGGAAACACCATATATTTT.

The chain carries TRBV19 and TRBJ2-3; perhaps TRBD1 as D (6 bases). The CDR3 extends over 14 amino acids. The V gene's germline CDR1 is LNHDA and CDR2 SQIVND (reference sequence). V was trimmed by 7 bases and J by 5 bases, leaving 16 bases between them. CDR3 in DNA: TGTGCCAGTACCCTGGGAGCAGGGGAAGATACGCAGTATTTT. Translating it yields CASTLGAGEDTQYF.

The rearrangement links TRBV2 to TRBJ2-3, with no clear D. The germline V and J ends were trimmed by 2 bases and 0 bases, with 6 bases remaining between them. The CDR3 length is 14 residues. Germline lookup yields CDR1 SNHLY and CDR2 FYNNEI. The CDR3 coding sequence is TGTGCCAGCAGTGAACAGGTTAGCACAGATACGCAGTATTTT. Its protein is CASSEQVSTDTQYF.

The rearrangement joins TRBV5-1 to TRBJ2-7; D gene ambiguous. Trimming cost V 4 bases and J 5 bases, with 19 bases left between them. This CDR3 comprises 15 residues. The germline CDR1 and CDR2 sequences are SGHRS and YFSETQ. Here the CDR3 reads CASSRHLDRGDEQYF. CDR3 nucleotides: TGCGCCAGCAGCCGACACCTAGACCGTGGGGACGAGCAGTACTTC.

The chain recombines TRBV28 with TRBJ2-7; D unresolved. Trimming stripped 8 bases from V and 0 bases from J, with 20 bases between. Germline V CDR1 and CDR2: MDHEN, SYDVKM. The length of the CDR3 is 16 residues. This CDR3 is CASDTQASTLSYEQYF. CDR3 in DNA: TGTGCCAGCGATACCCAGGCGAGCACCCTCTCCTACGAGCAGTACTTC.

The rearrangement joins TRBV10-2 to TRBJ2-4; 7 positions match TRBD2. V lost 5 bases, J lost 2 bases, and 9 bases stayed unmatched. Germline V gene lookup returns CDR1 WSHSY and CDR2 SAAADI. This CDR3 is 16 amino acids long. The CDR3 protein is CASSSLGGSTKNIQYF. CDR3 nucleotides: TGCGCCAGCAGTTCTCTGGGGGGGTCGACCAAAAACATTCAGTACTTC.

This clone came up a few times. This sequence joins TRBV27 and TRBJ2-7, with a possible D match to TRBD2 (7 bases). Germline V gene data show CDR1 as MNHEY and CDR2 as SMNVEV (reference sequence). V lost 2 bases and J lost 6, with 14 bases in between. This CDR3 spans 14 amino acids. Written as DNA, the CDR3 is TGTGCCAGCAGTTTAGTTGGCGGGGGCGGCGAGCAGTACTTC. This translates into CASSLVGGGGEQYF.

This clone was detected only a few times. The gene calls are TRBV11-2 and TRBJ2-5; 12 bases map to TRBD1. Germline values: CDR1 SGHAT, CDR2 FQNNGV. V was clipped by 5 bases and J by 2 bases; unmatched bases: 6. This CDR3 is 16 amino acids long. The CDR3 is CASSEGQGAFQETQYF. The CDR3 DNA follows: TGTGCCAGCAGCGAGGGACAGGGGGCGTTTCAAGAGACCCAGTACTTC.

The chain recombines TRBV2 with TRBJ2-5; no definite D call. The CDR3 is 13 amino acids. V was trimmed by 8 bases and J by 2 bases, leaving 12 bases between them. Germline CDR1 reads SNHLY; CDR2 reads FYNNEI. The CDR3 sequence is CASPWARQETQYF. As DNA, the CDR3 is TGTGCCAGCCCATGGGCCAGACAAGAGACCCAGTACTTC.

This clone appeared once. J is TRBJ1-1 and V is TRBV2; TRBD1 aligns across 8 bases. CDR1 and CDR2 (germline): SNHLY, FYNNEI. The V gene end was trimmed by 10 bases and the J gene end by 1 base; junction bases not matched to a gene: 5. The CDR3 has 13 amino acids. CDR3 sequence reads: CANPTGENTEAFF. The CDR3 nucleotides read TGTGCCAACCCGACAGGGGAGAACACTGAAGCTTTCTTT.

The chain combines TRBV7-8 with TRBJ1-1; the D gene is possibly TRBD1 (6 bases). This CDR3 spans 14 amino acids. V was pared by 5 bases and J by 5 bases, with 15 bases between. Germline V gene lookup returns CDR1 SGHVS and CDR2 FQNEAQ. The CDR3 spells CASSQLGGGTEAFF. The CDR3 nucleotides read TGTGCCAGCAGCCAGTTAGGGGGGGGGACTGAAGCTTTCTTT.

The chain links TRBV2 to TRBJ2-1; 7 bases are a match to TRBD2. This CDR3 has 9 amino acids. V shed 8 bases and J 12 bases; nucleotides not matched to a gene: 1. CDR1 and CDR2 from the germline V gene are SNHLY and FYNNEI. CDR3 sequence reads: CASGGGQFF. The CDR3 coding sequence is TGTGCCAGCGGGGGGGGGCAGTTCTTC. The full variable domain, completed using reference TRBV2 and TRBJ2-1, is EPEVTQTPSHQVTQMGQEVILRCVPISNHLYFYWYRQILGQKVEFLVSFYNNEISEKSEIFDDQFSVERPDGSNFTLKIRSTKLEDSAMYFCASGGGQFFGPGTRLTVL.